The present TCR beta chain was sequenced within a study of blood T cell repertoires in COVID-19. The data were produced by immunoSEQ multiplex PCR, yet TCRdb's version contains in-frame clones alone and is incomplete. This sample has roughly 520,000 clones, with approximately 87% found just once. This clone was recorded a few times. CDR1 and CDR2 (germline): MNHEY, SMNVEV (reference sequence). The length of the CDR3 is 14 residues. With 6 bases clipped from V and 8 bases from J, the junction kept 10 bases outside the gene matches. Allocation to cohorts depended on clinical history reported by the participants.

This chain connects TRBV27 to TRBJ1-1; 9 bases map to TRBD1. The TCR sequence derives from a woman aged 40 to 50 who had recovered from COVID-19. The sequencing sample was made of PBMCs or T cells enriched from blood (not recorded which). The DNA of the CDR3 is TGTGCCAGCAGGGTGGGGACAGGGTCAAACGAAGCTTTCTTT. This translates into CASRVGTGSNEAFF.